A single sample is the source of the 14 T cell receptor beta chains below, sequenced in a study of response to subunit inactivated influenza vaccine. One entry per CDR3 protein results from TCRdb running MiXCR on the RT-PCR reads. This table holds about 580,000 distinct CDR3 sequences, about 15% found once. The specimen comprised PBMCs from blood, sampled 11 to 12 days after vaccination. These receptors came from a man in his fifties who received an inactivated influenza vaccine.

This clonotype occurred many times. V is TRBV7-7 and J is TRBJ2-5, with 10 bases fitting TRBD1. V was clipped by 5 bases and J by 1 base; unmatched bases: 1. There are 14 residues in the CDR3. Germline V gene sequence: CDR1 SSHAT, CDR2 FNYEAQ (reference sequence). CDR3 amino acids: CASSRDRGQETQYF. Here the CDR3 DNA reads TGTGCCAGCAGCCGGGACAGGGGCCAAGAGACCCAGTACTTC.

This clonotype was seen only a few times. The chain recombines TRBV27 with TRBJ2-2; 8 bases match TRBD2. This CDR3 region has 17 residues. Germline V CDR1 and CDR2: MNHEY, SMNVEV (reference sequence). The junction had 13 bases not matched to a gene; V was cut back by 5 bases and J by 5 bases. The CDR3 sequence is CASSDSLTSGGTGELFF. The CDR3 DNA sequence: TGTGCCAGCAGTGACTCCCTTACTAGCGGAGGGACCGGGGAGCTGTTTTTT.

V is TRBV5-1 and J is TRBJ1-2; D is undetermined. CDR3 size: 12 residues. Per germline, CDR1 SGHRS and CDR2 YFSETQ. The germline V and J ends were trimmed by 5 bases and 2 bases, with 7 bases remaining between them. CDR3 coding DNA: TGCGCCAGCAGGAACACCAACTATGGCTACACCTTC. Its translation is CASRNTNYGYTF.

This clonotype has only a few counts. V is TRBV19 and J is TRBJ2-1; unclear D gene. The CDR3 is 14 residues long. The V gene's germline CDR1 is LNHDA and CDR2 SQIVND (reference sequence). Deletions cut 7 bases from V and 7 bases from J, with 17 bases between. This CDR3 reads CASMDPLLRNEQFF. CDR3 nucleotides: TGTGCCAGTATGGACCCACTTCTGAGGAATGAGCAGTTCTTC. Based on the CDR3 plus reference TRBV19 and TRBJ2-1, the full variable domain is DGGITQSPKYLFRKEGQNVTLSCEQNLNHDAMYWYRQDPGQGLRLIYYSQIVNDFQKGDIAEGYSVSREKKESFPLTVTSAQKNPTAFYLCASMDPLLRNEQFFGPGTRLTVL.

This sequence joins TRBV6-1 and TRBJ2-3; unclear D gene. V was shortened by 0 bases and J by 0 bases, with 7 bases between the two germline ends. The germline CDR1 and CDR2 sequences are MNHNS and SASEGT. The CDR3 loop spans 15 amino acids. The CDR3 DNA is TGTGCCAGCAGTGAAGCTATGGGGAGCACAGATACGCAGTATTTT. This gives the protein CASSEAMGSTDTQYF.

This clonotype was found once. DNA for the CDR3: TGTGCCAGCAGTCCCCATGGGGACTACGAGCAGTACTTC. Translation: CASSPHGDYEQYF. This chain links TRBV27 with TRBJ2-7; no clear D. The CDR3 loop spans 13 amino acids. V lost 5 bases and J 3 bases, leaving 11 bases between the germline ends. Germline assignment: CDR1 MNHEY and CDR2 SMNVEV (reference sequence).

This chain links TRBV5-1 with TRBJ2-7; no reliable D call. Germline V gene lookup returns CDR1 SGHRS and CDR2 YFSETQ. Trimming removed 0 bases at V and 3 bases at J, with 10 bases between. The CDR3 sequence is 14 residues long. CDR3 protein: CASSLEGSNYEQYF. Written as DNA, the CDR3 is TGCGCCAGCAGCTTGGAAGGCAGTAACTACGAGCAGTACTTC. Drawing the rest from reference TRBV5-1 and TRBJ2-7, the complete variable domain is KAGVTQTPRYLIKTRGQQVTLSCSPISGHRSVSWYQQTPGQGLQFLFEYFSETQRNKGNFPGRFSGRQFSNSRSEMNVSTLELGDSALYLCASSLEGSNYEQYFGPGTRLTVT.

This clonotype has more than one count but fewer than ten. The rearrangement joins TRBV29-1 to TRBJ1-1; 10 bases match TRBD1. This CDR3 spans 13 amino acids. Germline loops: CDR1 SQVTM, CDR2 ANQGSEA. V trimming: 5 bases; J trimming: 4 bases; junction bases outside the gene matches: 4. Written as DNA, the CDR3 is TGCAGCGTTCGGACAGGGGGTATCACTGAAGCTTTCTTT. It yields the protein CSVRTGGITEAFF.

The J gene is TRBJ2-1, the V gene TRBV24-1, with 7 bases matching TRBD2. The CDR3 has 13 residues. Germline V CDR1 and CDR2: KGHDR, SFDVKD. V was clipped by 12 bases and J by 1 base; unmatched bases: 5. In DNA, the CDR3 is TGTGCCGTGGCGGGAGTTTCCTACAATGAGCAGTTCTTC. Its protein is CAVAGVSYNEQFF.

The V and J genes are TRBV27 and TRBJ2-5; either TRBD1 or TRBD2 may fit D (5 bases each). The CDR3 contains 14 residues. Trimming removed 3 bases at V and 5 bases at J, with 13 bases between. CDR1 and CDR2 from the germline V gene are MNHEY and SMNVEV (reference sequence). CDR3 in amino acids: CASSLLGVDETQYF. The CDR3 DNA follows: TGTGCCAGCAGTTTGCTGGGGGTTGATGAGACCCAGTACTTC.

The CDR3 DNA reads TGTGCCAGCAGCTGGGAGGCAGCGGGAGGTGTTAGAAATGAGCAGTTCTTC. Translating gives CASSWEAAGGVRNEQFF. The chain is built from TRBV2 and TRBJ2-1; TRBD2 aligns across 9 bases. The CDR3 spans 17 residues. Looked up from germline, CDR1 is SNHLY and CDR2 is FYNNEI. With V trimmed by 6 bases and J by 7 bases, 16 bases remained unmatched.

This clonotype showed up just a few times. The chain is built from TRBV20-1 and TRBJ2-6, with unresolved D. Looked up from germline, CDR1 is DFQATT and CDR2 is SNEGSKA (reference sequence). The V end was cut by 6 bases, the J end by 0 bases, with 12 bases between. The CDR3 covers 15 residues. This CDR3 reads CSAKDLHSGANVLTF. The CDR3 coding sequence is TGCAGTGCAAAGGACCTCCACTCTGGGGCCAACGTCCTGACTTTC.

The chain links TRBV11-2 to TRBJ2-7; no firm D call. This CDR3 spans 13 amino acids. Looked up from germline, CDR1 is SGHAT and CDR2 is FQNNGV. V was pared by 4 bases and J by 4 bases, with 11 bases between. CDR3: CASSSFAVYEQYF. The CDR3 nucleotides are TGTGCCAGCAGCTCCTTCGCCGTTTACGAGCAGTACTTC.

At least ten counts were recorded for this clonotype. The chain joins TRBV30 to TRBJ2-7; TRBD1 is a possible D gene (6 bases). V gave up 3 bases and J gave up 3 bases, with 12 bases separating them. The CDR3 has 13 residues. Germline CDR1 reads GTSNPN; CDR2 reads SVGIG (reference sequence). The CDR3 is CAWSLGHDYEQYF. CDR3 DNA: TGTGCCTGGAGCCTGGGACACGACTACGAGCAGTACTTC.